This TCR beta chain was sequenced during a study of T-cell memory formation after mild COVID-19. Study summary: The TCR clusters were mostly specific to one donor.

It was 5'RACE with constant-segment primers that produced the TCR alpha and TCR beta cDNA libraries, which carried sample barcodes and UMIs. Via MiXCR, TCRdb re-called the 5' RACE reads, giving one row per CDR3 protein. The data show 300,000 to 350,000 distinct CDR3 sequences, around 19% seen once. This clonotype was picked up a small number of times. V gave up 4 bases and J gave up 2 bases, with 17 bases separating them. Germline V gives CDR1 SQVTM, CDR2 ANQGSEA. The CDR3 is 15 residues long. What was sequenced was PBMCs or a T cell subset sorted from them (not recorded which). The chain employs TRBV29-1 and TRBJ1-1, with D perhaps matching TRBD1 (5 bases). This TCR came from a man aged 18 to 29 who had mild COVID-19 (a few samples of this study predate the infection). Cell type and time point are not known. The CDR3 loop reads CSVGGFRKDNTEAFF. In DNA, the CDR3 is TGCAGCGTTGGGGGGTTTCGAAAGGATAACACTGAAGCTTTCTTT. The full variable domain, its missing parts supplied by reference TRBV29-1 and TRBJ1-1, is SAVISQKPSRDICQRGTSLTIQCQVDSQVTMMFWYRQQPGQSLTLIATANQGSEATYESGFVIDKFPISRPNLTFSTLTVSNMSPEDSSIYLCSVGGFRKDNTEAFFGQGTRLTVV.